The sequence of this T cell receptor beta chain was determined in a study of OX40 agonist ivuxolimab in advanced cancers. About the research overall: Participants, 82.7% male, averaged approximately 60 years of age, ranging from about 20 to 79. Patients with prior anti-PD-1, anti-PD-L1 or anti-CTLA-4 therapy were eligible; 40% to 45% had some.

In regard to this clone: Its antigen remains unknown.

If patients had autoimmune disease history or systemic immunosuppression, they were excluded. Study-wide results and limits: More expanded clones were found, on average, in CD8+ than in CD4+ T cells.

Germline values: CDR1 SGDLS, CDR2 YYNGEE. Unmatched junction bases numbered 11, after V lost 4 bases and J lost 4 bases. The CDR3 has 16 amino acids. Generated by immunoSEQ multiplex PCR, the TCRdb table keeps only in-frame clones and is missing some. The data contain roughly 140,000 clones, roughly 94% of them singletons. The sequenced sample was CD4+ or CD8+ T cells sorted from blood, obtained in a trial of the OX40 agonist ivuxolimab. V usage is TRBV9 and J usage is TRBJ2-3; TRBD2 matches 8 bases. The TCR was taken from an adult with an advanced solid tumor such as melanoma, head and neck, liver or kidney cancer. CDR3: CASSPLAGRGADTQYF. CDR3 in DNA: TGTGCCAGCAGCCCCCTCGCCGGGAGGGGCGCAGATACGCAGTATTTT.